This T cell receptor (beta chain) was identified in a study of OX40 agonist ivuxolimab in advanced cancers. Study overall: Every 2 weeks, patients received ivuxolimab intravenously, dosed at 0.01 to 10 mg/kg. Three patients got partial responses; one had hepatocellular carcinoma and two had cutaneous melanoma.

The investigators sampled blood at baseline, at cycle 4 day 1, and at cycle 7 day 1. Germline V lookup: CDR1 LNHNV, CDR2 YYDKDF (reference sequence). There are 13 residues in the CDR3. Trimming shortened V by 3 bases and J by 1 base, and 7 bases separated the two germline ends. Clones were read by immunoSEQ multiplex PCR, and TCRdb kept only the in-frame ones, dropping some. The table includes around 80,000 clones, about 91% detected once. Study-wide results and caveats: Average numbers of expanded clones were greater in CD8+ T cells than in CD4+.

On this clone itself: Antigen specificity is unknown.

The chain links TRBV15 to TRBJ2-7; D gene ambiguous. This clonotype was sampled from an adult with an advanced solid tumor such as melanoma, head and neck, liver or kidney cancer. Material: CD4+ or CD8+ T cells sorted from blood, obtained in a trial of the OX40 agonist ivuxolimab. In DNA form, the CDR3 reads TGTGCCACCAGCAGGGAAAAATCCTACGAGCAGTACTTC. Its translation: CATSREKSYEQYF.